Each of the 13 T cell receptor beta chains below was sequenced from the same sample in a study of cytomegalovirus exposure and HLA in healthy donors. Researchers ran the PCR with 60 Vbeta and 13 Jbeta primers. Only in-frame clones appear in the TCRdb table, and some are missing; sequencing was by immunoSEQ multiplex PCR. The sample's table shows fewer than 100,000 clones. Specimen: PBMCs. Receptors originate from a man aged 50 to 59 in good health and CMV-seronegative.

CDR3 bases: TGTGCCAGCAGTTTATCAAGCACAGATACGCAGTATTTT. It translates to CASSLSSTDTQYF. The rearrangement joins TRBV28 to TRBJ2-3; no firm D call. CDR1 is MDHEN, CDR2 SYDVKM, per germline. V was shortened by 1 base and J by 0 bases, with 2 bases between the two germline ends. This CDR3 is built from 13 residues.

This chain links TRBV5-4 with TRBJ1-1; D unresolved. The CDR3 is 14 residues long. The germline gives CDR1 SGHNT, CDR2 YYREEE (reference sequence). Trimming left V 4 bases short and J 1 base short, with 11 bases between. The CDR3 DNA is TGTGCCAGCAGCCTCCCTCGAGGGAACACTGAAGCTTTCTTT. Amino acid sequence: CASSLPRGNTEAFF.

The J gene is TRBJ2-7, the V gene TRBV28; D unclear. V was pared by 3 bases and J by 1 base, with 10 bases between. The germline CDR1 and CDR2 sequences are MDHEN and SYDVKM. This CDR3 has 14 residues. In DNA form, the CDR3 reads TGTGCCAGCAGTTTGGCGGCCCAGTCCTACGAGCAGTACTTC. This codes for CASSLAAQSYEQYF.

The chain carries TRBV14 and TRBJ2-2; D call uncertain. Per germline, CDR1 SGHDN and CDR2 FVKESK. The CDR3 extends over 15 amino acids. Trimming pared 0 bases from V and 1 base from J, leaving 6 bases between. CDR3 sequence reads: CASSQDQRNTGELFF. CDR3 nucleotide sequence: TGTGCCAGCAGCCAAGACCAGCGGAACACCGGGGAGCTGTTTTTT.

The chain is built from TRBV6-1 and TRBJ1-4; D may be TRBD1 (5 bases). Looked up from germline, CDR1 is MNHNS and CDR2 is SASEGT. The CDR3 runs to 16 residues. V was pared by 2 bases and J by 4 bases, with 14 bases between. The CDR3 here is CASSEFVAGDNEKLFF. The DNA of the CDR3 is TGTGCCAGCAGTGAATTCGTCGCGGGGGATAATGAAAAACTGTTTTTT.

This chain connects TRBV15 to TRBJ1-6; possibly TRBD1 for D (6 bases). The V gene's germline CDR1 is LNHNV and CDR2 YYDKDF (reference sequence). Trimming left V 0 bases short and J 6 bases short, with 15 bases between. The CDR3 totals 17 residues. The CDR3 nucleotides read TGTGCCACCAGCAGAGATGCGGTGGCAGGGGCTAATTCACCCCTCCACTTT. It encodes CATSRDAVAGANSPLHF. The entire variable domain, with the rest obtained from reference TRBV15 and TRBJ1-6, is as follows: DAMVIQNPRYQVTQFGKPVTLSCSQTLNHNVMYWYQQKSSQAPKLLFHYYDKDFNNEADTPDNFQSRRPNTSFCFLDIRSPGLGDTAMYLCATSRDAVAGANSPLHFGNGTRLTVT.

CDR3 loop: CASSYYGQGNTGELFF. Written as DNA, the CDR3 is TGTGCCAGCAGCTACTATGGACAGGGGAACACCGGGGAGCTGTTTTTT. The chain employs TRBV28 and TRBJ2-2; 8 bases align to TRBD1. CDR3 length equals 16 residues. After removal of 6 bases from V and 1 base from J, the junction contained 7 bases not matched to a gene. Germline CDR1 is MDHEN and CDR2 is SYDVKM.

The genes are TRBV10-3 and TRBJ1-2; D is unclear. V was shortened by 11 bases and J by 3 bases, with 7 bases between the two germline ends. This CDR3 is built from 10 residues. From germline, CDR1 is ENHRY and CDR2 SYGVKD. CDR3 sequence: CAARDYGYTF. For the CDR3, the DNA is TGTGCCGCGCGGGACTATGGCTACACCTTC.

V gene TRBV7-3 combines with J gene TRBJ1-2; 10 nucleotides match TRBD1. After removal of 4 bases from V and 6 bases from J, the junction contained 14 bases not matched to a gene. The CDR3 has 17 residues. The germline gives CDR1 SGHTA, CDR2 FQGTGA. DNA of the CDR3: TGTGCCAGCAGCTCAACCGGGACAGGGGATAACTATGATGGCTACACCTTC. It encodes CASSSTGTGDNYDGYTF.

The chain carries TRBV6-5 and TRBJ1-2, with 7 bases that match TRBD1. The junction had 8 bases not matched to a gene; V was cut back by 5 bases and J by 8 bases. The CDR3 sequence is 13 residues long. Germline V gene lookup returns CDR1 MNHEY and CDR2 SVGAGI. Here the CDR3 reads CASSRDSPEGYTF. The CDR3 nucleotides read TGTGCCAGCAGTAGGGACAGTCCGGAGGGCTACACCTTC.

The chain couples TRBV4-1 to TRBJ2-5; perhaps TRBD2 as D (5 bases). Germline V gene data show CDR1 as MGHRA and CDR2 as YSYEKL. The CDR3 runs to 16 residues. V gave up 1 base and J gave up 4 bases, with 16 bases separating them. CDR3: CASSQGAAVGRETQYF. The DNA for the CDR3 is TGCGCCAGCAGCCAAGGTGCAGCGGTGGGTCGAGAGACCCAGTACTTC.

This rearrangement joins TRBV30 to TRBJ1-6; TRBD1 aligns across 7 bases. Germline V gene lookup returns CDR1 GTSNPN and CDR2 SVGIG (reference sequence). The ends lost 3 bases at V and 7 bases at J; junction bases unmatched: 3. This CDR3 has 13 residues. This chain's CDR3 is CAWRRQGNSPLHF. The CDR3 nucleotides are TGTGCCTGGAGAAGACAGGGAAATTCACCCCTCCACTTT.

The V call is TRBV6-5, the J call TRBJ2-3; 11 bases map to TRBD1. V was pared by 6 bases and J by 6 bases, with 2 bases of the junction left unmatched. The germline V gene encodes CDR1 MNHEY and CDR2 SVGAGI. The CDR3 totals 13 residues. The CDR3 loop reads CASRGQGADTQYF. The DNA of the CDR3 is TGTGCCAGCAGAGGACAGGGGGCGGATACGCAGTATTTT.